Following are 9 T cell receptor beta chains from one sample sequenced in a study of blood T cells in healthy people across ages. The use of a sample-barcoded 5' primer and a J-beta primer mix characterized a second PCR of roughly 6 to 11 cycles. TCRdb re-derived calls from the 5' RACE reads in MiXCR, one entry per CDR3 protein. This table has about 1,000,000 distinct CDR3 sequences, around 45% appearing once. The sample comprised blood. The receptors come from a woman aged 55-70 years in good health.

As to this clonotype: An end of the junction differs from the germline gene, which may be a read error. The V gene is TRBV20-1, the J gene TRBJ2-5; TRBD2 agrees at 9 bases. CDR3 length equals 14 residues. Germline V gives CDR1 DFQATT, CDR2 SNEGSKA (reference sequence). This CDR3 reads CSARGTSPGETQYF. CDR3 nucleotide sequence: TGCAGTGCAAGAGGGACTAGCCCGGGGGAGACCCAGTACTTC.

This clonotype has a count of ten or more. The genes are TRBV6-5 and TRBJ2-2; D might be TRBD1 (6 bases). Germline CDR1 MNHEY, CDR2 SVGAGI. The ends were cut back, 6 bases at V and 7 bases at J, with 18 bases in the middle. The CDR3 covers 15 residues. In DNA, the CDR3 is TGTGCCAGCAGGTGGGGCACAGGGTCCGGCGGGGAGCTGTTTTTT. Protein sequence: CASRWGTGSGGELFF.

This clonotype has more than one count but fewer than ten. The CDR3 sequence is CASSLVAINEQYF. CDR3 DNA sequence: TGTGCCAGCAGCTTAGTTGCAATCAATGAGCAGTACTTC. The V call is TRBV11-2, the J call TRBJ2-5; D remains ambiguous. The ends were cut back, 1 base at V and 11 bases at J, with 14 bases in the middle. This CDR3 has 13 residues. Germline loops: CDR1 SGHAT, CDR2 FQNNGV.

In its sample, this clonotype was seen once. The chain couples TRBV12-3 or TRBV12-4 to TRBJ1-2; a weak D match, TRBD1 (5 bases). This CDR3 has 11 amino acids. The V end lost 6 bases, the J end lost 12 bases, and 14 bases lay between the germline ends. The CDR3 DNA reads as TGTGCCAGCAGCCCAGGGTCCGGCCACACCTTC. It yields the protein CASSPGSGHTF.

The chain is built from TRBV6-2 or TRBV6-3 and TRBJ1-1; TRBD1 is a possible D gene (6 bases). Germline V gene data show CDR1 as MNHEY and CDR2 as SVGEGT. Between the trimmed V and J ends, which lost 7 bases and 6 bases, there was a span of 15 bases. The CDR3 length is 13 residues. This CDR3 is CASILTEGAEAFF. Here the CDR3 DNA reads TGTGCCAGCATCCTTACTGAGGGGGCTGAAGCTTTCTTT.

This clonotype was recorded a few times. This rearrangement joins TRBV4-1 to TRBJ2-7; 9 positions match TRBD1. Germline trimming cut 0 bases from V and 2 bases from J; bases unmatched to any gene: 2. CDR3 length equals 15 residues. Germline CDR1 MGHRA, CDR2 YSYEKL. This chain's CDR3 is CASSQERQGAYEQYF. The CDR3 region has the DNA TGCGCCAGCAGCCAAGAACGACAGGGGGCCTACGAGCAGTACTTC.

This clonotype was detected a few times. The chain carries TRBV5-6 and TRBJ1-2; no firm D call. The V and J ends lost 4 bases and 8 bases respectively, with 15 bases between them. CDR3 length equals 13 residues. CDR1 is SGHDT, CDR2 YYEEEE, per germline. CDR3 DNA sequence: TGTGCCAGCAGCCGGGGTGGACTACGCGGCTACACCTTC. It yields the protein CASSRGGLRGYTF.

This clonotype was counted once. The CDR3: CSARKTGSTSGANVLTF. CDR3 bases: TGCAGTGCCAGGAAGACAGGGTCGACCTCTGGGGCCAACGTCCTGACTTTC. The chain carries TRBV20-1 and TRBJ2-6; 7 nucleotides line up with TRBD1. The CDR3 sequence is 17 residues long. Germline V gene sequence: CDR1 DFQATT, CDR2 SNEGSKA (reference sequence). The J segment lost 0 bases and the V segment lost 6 bases, leaving 11 bases of the junction unmatched.

A word on this clonotype: One end of the junction is discordant with germline, which a read error may explain. This sequence joins TRBV9 and TRBJ2-7, with D possibly TRBD1 on 7 matching bases. The CDR3 extends over 14 amino acids. Germline CDR1 is SGDLS and CDR2 is YYNGEE. CDR3 sequence reads: CASSVGGGGTEQYF. The CDR3 DNA sequence: TGCGCCAGCAGCGTAGGAGGGGGCGGAACCGAGCAGTACTTC.